This passage covers 11 T cell receptor beta chains from one sample sequenced in a study of blood T cell repertoires in COVID-19. Using immunoSEQ multiplex PCR, the repertoire was profiled, and TCRdb retains in-frame clones only, with some absent. The top ten clones hold 1.5% to 2% of a sample with about 400,000 clones, over 85% of them seen once. The sample was PBMCs or T cells enriched from blood (not recorded which). These receptors were collected from a woman between 25 and 40 years old who had recovered from COVID-19.

DNA for the CDR3: TGTGCCAGTAGTATTAATCGGTTTACTGAAGCTTTCTTT. Its protein product is CASSINRFTEAFF. V and J are TRBV19 and TRBJ1-1; D is unresolved. Trimming took off 3 bases at V and 5 bases at J, with 10 bases between the two ends. The germline V gene has CDR1 LNHDA and CDR2 SQIVND (reference sequence). There are 13 residues in the CDR3.

This chain joins TRBV9 and TRBJ1-2; D unclear. The length of the CDR3 is 13 residues. Germline V lookup: CDR1 SGDLS, CDR2 YYNGEE. The V end was cut by 1 base, the J end by 4 bases, with 8 bases between. CDR3 residues: CASSVQVGYGYTF. The CDR3 DNA sequence: TGTGCCAGCAGCGTACAGGTCGGCTATGGCTACACCTTC.

The rearrangement joins TRBV7-9 to TRBJ1-5, with D tentatively TRBD1 (6 bases). Germline V gene data show CDR1 as SEHNR and CDR2 as FQNEAQ (reference sequence). CDR3 length: 17 amino acids. Deletions cut 5 bases from V and 1 base from J, with 18 bases between. DNA for the CDR3: TGTGCCAGCAGCCCCGGTGGGGGGGCGCGGAGCAATCAGCCCCAGCATTTT. Its translation is CASSPGGGARSNQPQHF.

The chain couples TRBV4-3 to TRBJ2-5, with D tentatively TRBD1 (5 bases). Trimming stripped 8 bases from V and 2 bases from J, with 12 bases between. CDR1 and CDR2 (germline): LGHNA, YSLEER. The CDR3 loop spans 13 amino acids. The CDR3 region has the DNA TGCGCCAGCGCTCAGGGAAGGCAAGAGACCCAGTACTTC. Translation gives CASAQGRQETQYF.

V and J are TRBV30 and TRBJ2-7; D may be TRBD1 (6 bases). CDR1 and CDR2 from the germline V gene are GTSNPN and SVGIG (reference sequence). CDR3 size: 13 residues. V lost 1 base to trimming and J lost 2 bases, with 9 bases between them. CDR3 bases: TGTGCCTGGAGTGAAACAGGGCCCTACGAGCAGTACTTC. Its translation is CAWSETGPYEQYF.

V is TRBV19 and J is TRBJ2-1, with 8 bases aligning to TRBD1. The CDR3 has 15 residues. With V trimmed by 3 bases and J by 0 bases, 1 base remained unmatched. The germline V gene has CDR1 LNHDA and CDR2 SQIVND (reference sequence). The CDR3 DNA follows: TGTGCCAGTAGTATTGACAGGGGCTCCTACAATGAGCAGTTCTTC. Encoded protein: CASSIDRGSYNEQFF.

There are a few counts of this clone. The J gene is TRBJ2-7, the V gene TRBV28; TRBD1 matches at 7 bases. The V gene's germline CDR1 is MDHEN and CDR2 SYDVKM. The J segment lost 6 bases and the V segment lost 3 bases, leaving 8 bases of the junction unmatched. CDR3 length: 14 amino acids. The CDR3 here is CASSLDRSIVEQYF. The DNA for the CDR3 is TGTGCCAGCAGTTTGGACAGGAGTATAGTCGAGCAGTACTTC.

The genes are TRBV10-3 and TRBJ2-1, with 7 bases aligning to TRBD1. CDR1 is ENHRY, CDR2 SYGVKD, per germline. V lost 11 bases to trimming and J lost 4 bases; unmatched junction nucleotides: 11. The CDR3 has 14 residues. CDR3 loop: CASRGQETYNEQFF. CDR3 coding DNA: TGTGCCTCCCGAGGACAGGAAACTTACAATGAGCAGTTCTTC.

The chain combines TRBV6-2 or TRBV6-3 with TRBJ2-7; 7 bases match TRBD2. V was clipped by 4 bases and J by 0 bases; unmatched bases: 3. The CDR3 loop spans 14 amino acids. The germline gives CDR1 MNHEY, CDR2 SVGEGT. CDR3 DNA sequence: TGTGCCAGCAGTTCGACTAGCAACTCCTACGAGCAGTACTTC. It yields the protein CASSSTSNSYEQYF.

This chain links TRBV18 with TRBJ1-1, with 12 bases lining up with TRBD1. The CDR3 spans 15 residues. V shed 3 bases, J shed 7 bases, and the junction held 6 bases outside the gene matches. Germline CDR1 and CDR2: KGHSH and LQKENI. The CDR3 region has the DNA TGTGCCAGCTCACCTCCGGGACAGGGGGCAATTGAAGCTTTCTTT. Protein: CASSPPGQGAIEAFF.

This chain uses TRBV6-5 with TRBJ1-2; 7 nucleotides align to TRBD1. This CDR3 is built from 16 residues. The ends lost 0 bases at V and 6 bases at J; junction bases unmatched: 10. The germline gives CDR1 MNHEY, CDR2 SVGAGI. For the CDR3, the DNA is TGTGCCAGCAGTTACTCATCGCCAGGGGGATCGCATGGCTACACCTTC. It encodes CASSYSSPGGSHGYTF.